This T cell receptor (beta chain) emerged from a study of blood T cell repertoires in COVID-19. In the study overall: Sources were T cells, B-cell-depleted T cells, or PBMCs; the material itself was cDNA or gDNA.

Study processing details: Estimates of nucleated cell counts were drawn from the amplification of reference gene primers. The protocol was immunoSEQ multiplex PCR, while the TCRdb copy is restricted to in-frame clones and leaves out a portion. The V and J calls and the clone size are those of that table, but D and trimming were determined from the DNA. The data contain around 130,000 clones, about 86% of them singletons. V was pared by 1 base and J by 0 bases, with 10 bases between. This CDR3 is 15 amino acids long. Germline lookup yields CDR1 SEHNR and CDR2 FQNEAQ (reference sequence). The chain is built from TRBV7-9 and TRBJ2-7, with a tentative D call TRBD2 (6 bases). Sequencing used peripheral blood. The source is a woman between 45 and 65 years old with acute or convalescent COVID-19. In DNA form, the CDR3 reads TGTGCCAGCAGCTTAGGGGACTCCCTCTCCTACGAGCAGTACTTC. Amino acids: CASSLGDSLSYEQYF.